The next 2 T cell receptor beta chains were all read from a single sample in a study of shared clonotypes between healthy human individuals. TCRdb keeps only in-frame clones here, not all; method: immunoSEQ multiplex PCR. The data show about 590,000 clones, with 95% to 96% seen just once and roughly 0.1% held by the top ten. CD8 cells regarded as naive lacked CD45RO, were positively chosen for CCR7, and omitted terminally differentiated effector memory CD45RA+ cells. Specimen: naive CD8+ T cells sorted from blood. These receptors originate from a woman aged 30 to 39 in good health.

The gene calls are TRBV5-6 and TRBJ2-7; D might be TRBD2 (6 bases). The V gene's germline CDR1 is SGHDT and CDR2 YYEEEE. This CDR3 spans 15 amino acids. Trimming removed 5 bases from V and 1 base from J, with 16 bases in between. The CDR3 coding sequence is TGTGCCAGCAGTCACGGGACTTCATTATCCTACGAGCAGTACTTC. Protein sequence: CASSHGTSLSYEQYF. Using reference TRBV5-6 and TRBJ2-7 for the parts outside the CDR3, the full variable domain is DAGVTQSPTHLIKTRGQQVTLRCSPKSGHDTVSWYQQALGQGPQFIFQYYEEEERQRGNFPDRFSGHQFPNYSSELNVNALLLGDSALYLCASSHGTSLSYEQYFGPGTRLTVT.

V gene TRBV27 combines with J gene TRBJ2-1; D is unclear. CDR1 MNHEY and CDR2 SMNVEV come from the germline V gene (reference sequence). V was clipped by 3 bases and J by 4 bases, with 10 bases between them. This CDR3 has 14 amino acids. CDR3 DNA: TGTGCCAGCAGTTTGAGTGACCCGTACAATGAGCAGTTCTTC. Encoded protein: CASSLSDPYNEQFF.